The 32 T cell receptor beta chains below were found in one sample sequenced in a study of T-cell reconstitution after alpha-beta-depleted transplantation in children. As it was prepared, the TCRbeta library received unique molecular identifiers. Each CDR3 protein gets one entry after TCRdb re-called the PCR reads with MiXCR. The table includes 490,000 or so distinct CDR3 sequences, roughly an eighth detected once. The source material was PBMCs from the stem cell graft donor, sampled from the stem cell graft. These receptors all stem from a human donor who donated a stem cell graft to a child with combined immunodeficiency.

The rearrangement links TRBV7-2 to TRBJ2-7; 8 nucleotides match TRBD2. This CDR3 is 19 amino acids long. The V gene's germline CDR1 is SGHTA and CDR2 FQGNSA. Trimming at V came to 0 bases and at J to 1 base, leaving 14 bases not matched to a gene. The CDR3 region has the DNA TGTGCCAGCAGCTTAGCGAGCTATTGGGGGCTAGCGGGTTCCTACGAGCAGTACTTC. Its translation is CASSLASYWGLAGSYEQYF.

The rearrangement joins TRBV3-1 to TRBJ2-1; D may match TRBD1 or TRBD2 (6 bases each). The CDR3 contains 20 residues. Germline V CDR1 and CDR2: LGHDT, YNNKEL (reference sequence). V was clipped by 1 base and J by 0 bases, with 22 bases between them. CDR3 protein: CASSQVGGVKGESSYNEQFF. CDR3 in DNA: TGTGCCAGCAGCCAAGTGGGGGGCGTCAAGGGGGAGAGCTCCTACAATGAGCAGTTCTTC.

The V gene is TRBV27, the J gene TRBJ1-6; D may be TRBD1 (6 bases). The germline V gene has CDR1 MNHEY and CDR2 SMNVEV (reference sequence). The CDR3 sequence is 16 residues long. Trimming cost V 1 base and J 7 bases, with 14 bases left between them. The CDR3 DNA is TGTGCCAGCAGTTTATTTGGGGGGGCTCGCAATTCACCCCTCCACTTT. It specifies CASSLFGGARNSPLHF.

This clonotype has at least ten counts. This chain connects TRBV15 to TRBJ2-7; TRBD2 matches 9 bases. Germline-derived CDR1 and CDR2 are LNHNV and YYDKDF (reference sequence). The CDR3 extends over 15 amino acids. V gave up 0 bases and J gave up 2 bases; unmatched junction bases: 2. CDR3 in amino acids: CATSREASGTYEQYF. The CDR3 DNA follows: TGTGCCACCAGCAGAGAGGCTAGCGGGACCTACGAGCAGTACTTC.

This clonotype was found a few times. The chain carries TRBV10-3 and TRBJ2-7; 11 nucleotides line up with TRBD2. The CDR3 runs 13 residues. Germline CDR1 reads ENHRY; CDR2 reads SYGVKD. The V gene end was trimmed by 10 bases and the J gene end by 6 bases; junction bases not matched to a gene: 8. The CDR3 coding sequence is TGTGCCAGCCAACTAGCGGGAGCGGCCGAGCAGTACTTC. The encoded protein is CASQLAGAAEQYF.

The sample holds many counts of this clonotype. The rearrangement uses TRBV12-3 or TRBV12-4 and TRBJ2-1; perhaps TRBD1 as D (5 bases). This CDR3 is 15 amino acids long. V was shortened by 7 bases and J by 4 bases, with 17 bases between the two germline ends. CDR3 residues: CASMGPPGLYNEQFF. As DNA, the CDR3 is TGTGCCAGCATGGGGCCCCCAGGGTTATACAATGAGCAGTTCTTC.

This clonotype was picked up a small number of times. The CDR3 coding sequence is TGTGCCAGCAGCTTCCGTCGGGGTGTTACCTACGAGCAGTACTTC. Its translation: CASSFRRGVTYEQYF. The chain has TRBV7-2 and TRBJ2-7; D perhaps matches TRBD2 (5 bases). Germline V gives CDR1 SGHTA, CDR2 FQGNSA. The CDR3 covers 15 residues. V shed 3 bases and J shed 2 bases, with 14 bases lying between them.

This clonotype was counted ten times or more. J is TRBJ2-7 and V is TRBV12-3 or TRBV12-4; 10 bases align to TRBD1. This CDR3 is built from 18 residues. The trim removed 4 bases at V and 0 bases at J, leaving 12 bases unmatched. CDR3 sequence: CASSSSGQGPILSYEQYF. The CDR3 nucleotides are TGTGCCAGCAGTTCCTCGGGACAGGGGCCAATTCTCTCCTACGAGCAGTACTTC.

This clonotype was seen a few times. The chain employs TRBV11-3 and TRBJ2-3; 11 bases fit TRBD2. Germline loops: CDR1 SGHNT, CDR2 YENEEA. This CDR3 comprises 22 residues. Trimming took 1 base from V and 0 from J; bases not matched to a gene: 18. The CDR3 sequence: CASSLVPGVGGLAERSTDTQYF. CDR3 DNA: TGTGCCAGCAGCTTAGTCCCCGGGGTTGGGGGACTAGCGGAGCGTAGCACAGATACGCAGTATTTT. The variable domain in full, with the rest retrieved from reference TRBV11-3 and TRBJ2-3, is EAGVVQSPRYKIIEKKQPVAFWCNPISGHNTLYWYLQNLGQGPELLIRYENEEAVDDSQLPKDRFSAERLKGVDSTLKIQPAELGDSAVYLCASSLVPGVGGLAERSTDTQYFGPGTRLTVL.

The chain has TRBV24-1 and TRBJ2-5; 7 bases align to TRBD1. From germline, CDR1 is KGHDR and CDR2 SFDVKD. The CDR3 loop spans 15 amino acids. The J segment lost 2 bases and the V segment lost 4 bases, leaving 6 bases of the junction unmatched. In nucleotides, the CDR3 is TGTGCCACCAGTGACCCCAGGGACAGTCAAGAGACCCAGTACTTC. Translation: CATSDPRDSQETQYF.

This clonotype was detected ten times or more. The genes are TRBV12-3 or TRBV12-4 and TRBJ2-2; 7 nucleotides agree with TRBD2. Losses at the gene ends were 5 bases for V and 3 bases for J; bases not matched to a gene: 9. The CDR3 has 16 amino acids. CDR3 region: CASSPMVAGDTGELFF. The CDR3 region has the DNA TGTGCCAGCAGTCCGATGGTGGCGGGAGACACCGGGGAGCTGTTTTTT.

The rearrangement links TRBV6-1 to TRBJ1-4; TRBD1 agrees at 7 bases. J gave up 5 bases and V 6 bases, and 12 bases lay outside the gene matches. The germline V gene has CDR1 MNHNS and CDR2 SASEGT. The CDR3 contains 16 residues. The chain's CDR3 is CASSPIGQVLNEKLFF. CDR3 DNA: TGTGCCAGCAGCCCAATCGGACAGGTGCTAAATGAAAAACTGTTTTTT.

The rearrangement uses TRBV6-2 or TRBV6-3 and TRBJ2-6; 7 bases are a match to TRBD1. CDR1 and CDR2 (germline): MNHEY, SVGEGT. V shed 1 base and J 0 bases; nucleotides not matched to a gene: 6. The CDR3 is 18 amino acids. CDR3: CASSYFGQDLSGANVLTF. In DNA, the CDR3 is TGTGCCAGCAGTTACTTCGGACAGGACCTCTCTGGGGCCAACGTCCTGACTTTC.

The chain couples TRBV4-3 to TRBJ1-4; TRBD1 is a possible D gene (5 bases). The V and J ends lost 1 base and 8 bases respectively, with 20 bases between them. Per germline, CDR1 LGHNA and CDR2 YSLEER. There are 17 residues in the CDR3. The CDR3 coding sequence is TGCGCCAGCAGCCAAGGGAGCGGGGCTCCGGGGTACGAAAAACTGTTTTTT. Translating gives CASSQGSGAPGYEKLFF.

V is TRBV29-1 and J is TRBJ1-2; 8 positions agree with TRBD1. The CDR3 is made up of 12 amino acids. With 7 bases clipped from V and 8 bases from J, the junction kept 9 bases outside the gene matches. Germline V lookup: CDR1 SQVTM, CDR2 ANQGSEA. DNA of the CDR3: TGCAGCGACTCGACAGGGGTCGAGGGCTACACCTTC. This sequence encodes CSDSTGVEGYTF.

The chain employs TRBV10-3 and TRBJ2-5; TRBD1 matches 8 bases. This CDR3 has 15 amino acids. J lost 4 bases, V lost 6 bases, and 10 bases had no gene match. Per the germline V gene, CDR1 is ENHRY and CDR2 is SYGVKD. CDR3 residues: CAIRPGQGAGETQYF. DNA of the CDR3: TGTGCCATCAGACCGGGCCAGGGGGCGGGAGAGACCCAGTACTTC.

This clonotype was recorded at least ten times. J is TRBJ2-1 and V is TRBV7-8, with D perhaps matching TRBD1 (5 bases). CDR1 is SGHVS, CDR2 FQNEAQ, per germline. V was clipped by 5 bases and J by 7 bases, with 9 bases between them. This CDR3 contains 12 residues. CDR3 residues: CASSIAGNEQFF. The CDR3 DNA sequence: TGTGCCAGCAGCATTGCAGGGAATGAGCAGTTCTTC.

This clonotype was seen repeatedly, ten times or more. The genes are TRBV12-3 or TRBV12-4 and TRBJ2-4; D may be TRBD2 (5 bases). V lost 7 bases, J lost 1 base, and 14 bases lay in between. The CDR3 contains 15 residues. The CDR3 here is CASTPAPGAKNIQYF. As DNA, the CDR3 is TGTGCCAGCACCCCGGCCCCGGGGGCCAAAAACATTCAGTACTTC.

This sequence joins TRBV20-1 and TRBJ2-1; D remains unclear. Trimming took off 5 bases at V and 8 bases at J, with 13 bases between the two ends. This CDR3 comprises 12 residues. Germline CDR1 and CDR2: DFQATT and SNEGSKA (reference sequence). The DNA for the CDR3 is TGCAGTGCTGCCCGACTTGCCCATGAGCAGTTCTTC. It codes for CSAARLAHEQFF.

Details on this clonotype: The junction does not match germline at one end; this may be a read error. CDR3 region: CASKATIYGYTF. In nucleotides, the CDR3 is TGTGCTAGTAAGGCCACAATCTATGGCTACACCTTC. This chain joins TRBV19 and TRBJ1-2; no clear D gene. Germline V gene sequence: CDR1 LNHDA, CDR2 SQIVND (reference sequence). There are 12 residues in the CDR3. Drawing the rest from reference TRBV19 and TRBJ1-2, the complete variable domain is DGGITQSPKYLFRKEGQNVTLSCEQNLNHDAMYWYRQDPGQGLRLIYYSQIVNDFQKGDIAEGYSVSREKKESFPLTVTSAQKNPTAFYLCASKATIYGYTFGSGTRLTVV.

The chain is built from TRBV20-1 and TRBJ2-5; maybe TRBD2 (6 bases). The CDR3 is 15 residues long. V shed 0 bases and J shed 4 bases, with 15 bases lying between them. CDR1 is DFQATT and CDR2 is SNEGSKA in the germline V gene (reference sequence). The CDR3 spells CSARDGAWRGETQYF. The CDR3 nucleotides read TGCAGTGCTAGAGATGGGGCCTGGCGGGGAGAGACCCAGTACTTC.

V gene TRBV6-2 or TRBV6-3 combines with J gene TRBJ2-5; 7 bases agree with TRBD1. V trimming: 5 bases; J trimming: 5 bases; junction bases outside the gene matches: 8. In germline, CDR1 is MNHEY, CDR2 SVGEGT. The CDR3 extends over 14 amino acids. The DNA of the CDR3 is TGTGCCAGCAGTCCACGACAGGGCCTGGAGACCCAGTACTTC. It yields the protein CASSPRQGLETQYF.

In this sample, this clonotype turned up many times. The chain combines TRBV4-3 with TRBJ2-5; 8 nucleotides line up with TRBD1. Germline V CDR1 and CDR2: LGHNA, YSLEER. The CDR3 is 16 amino acids. Unmatched junction bases numbered 13, after V lost 3 bases and J lost 7 bases. CDR3 coding DNA: TGCGCCAGCAGCCAGATGTTAGGGACAGGCCTTGCGACCCAGTACTTC. This codes for CASSQMLGTGLATQYF.

In its sample, this clonotype was seen a few times. V usage is TRBV12-5 and J usage is TRBJ2-7; D ambiguous. This CDR3 has 18 amino acids. CDR1 is LGHNT and CDR2 is FRNRAP in the germline V gene. The V gene lost 1 base and the J gene lost 0 bases, with 19 bases spanning the gap. Here the CDR3 DNA reads TGTGCTAGTGGTTTGGGTCACGGCGGCGTCTCCTACTCCTACGAGCAGTACTTC. Its protein product is CASGLGHGGVSYSYEQYF.

This clonotype was seen at least ten times. V is TRBV7-6 and J is TRBJ2-1; D uncertain. This CDR3 has 13 amino acids. V lost 8 bases, J lost 9 bases, and 17 bases lay in between. Looked up from germline, CDR1 is SGHVS and CDR2 is FNYEAQ. As DNA, the CDR3 is TGTGCCAGCGTCCCTCGGCCTCTAGGTGAGCAGTTCTTC. Its protein product is CASVPRPLGEQFF.

At least ten counts were recorded for this clonotype. The gene calls are TRBV6-5 and TRBJ2-7; 12 bases line up with TRBD2. V trimming: 2 bases; J trimming: 2 bases; junction bases outside the gene matches: 4. Germline CDR1 reads MNHEY; CDR2 reads SVGAGI. This CDR3 is built from 16 residues. The CDR3 sequence is CASSYRGLAGTYEQYF. As DNA, the CDR3 is TGTGCCAGCAGTTACAGGGGACTAGCGGGTACCTACGAGCAGTACTTC.

This clonotype was counted at least ten times. The J gene is TRBJ2-5, the V gene TRBV10-3; D unresolved. Germline CDR1 reads ENHRY; CDR2 reads SYGVKD. Trimming pared 2 bases from V and 5 bases from J, leaving 3 bases between. The length of the CDR3 is 11 residues. This CDR3 reads CAISELETQYF. CDR3 nucleotides: TGTGCCATCAGTGAGCTTGAGACCCAGTACTTC.

There are a few counts of this clonotype. The rearrangement links TRBV20-1 to TRBJ1-5, with 8 positions matching TRBD1. The V gene's germline CDR1 is DFQATT and CDR2 SNEGSKA (reference sequence). V lost 3 bases to trimming and J lost 1 base; unmatched junction nucleotides: 5. The CDR3 spans 15 residues. The CDR3 region has the DNA TGCAGTGCTAGCAGGGACAGGTCGAGCAATCAGCCCCAGCATTTT. Protein: CSASRDRSSNQPQHF.

The V and J genes are TRBV7-7 and TRBJ2-1; perhaps TRBD1 as D (5 bases). The CDR3 contains 13 residues. CDR1 and CDR2 (germline): SSHAT, FNYEAQ (reference sequence). V lost 5 bases to trimming and J lost 4 bases, with 9 bases between them. In DNA, the CDR3 is TGTGCCAGCAGCAGACAGCCGTACAATGAGCAGTTCTTC. This translates into CASSRQPYNEQFF. The full variable domain, rest sourced from reference TRBV7-7 and TRBJ2-1, is GAGVSQSPRYKVTKRGQDVTLRCDPISSHATLYWYQQALGQGPEFLTYFNYEAQPDKSGLPSDRFSAERPEGSISTLTIQRTEQRDSAMYRCASSRQPYNEQFFGPGTRLTVL.

The chain's CDR3 is CASSVTASNEKLFF. The CDR3 nucleotides are TGTGCCAGCAGCGTAACAGCGTCTAATGAAAAACTGTTTTTT. The chain carries TRBV9 and TRBJ1-4, with unresolved D. The V gene lost 1 base and the J gene lost 3 bases, with 7 bases spanning the gap. This CDR3 contains 14 residues. The germline gives CDR1 SGDLS, CDR2 YYNGEE.

V is TRBV2 and J is TRBJ2-7; TRBD2 agrees at 11 bases. Per the germline V gene, CDR1 is SNHLY and CDR2 is FYNNEI. V trimming: 3 bases; J trimming: 0 bases; junction bases outside the gene matches: 4. The CDR3 is made up of 16 amino acids. The CDR3 region is CASSDASGGFSYEQYF. CDR3 sequence (DNA): TGTGCCAGCAGTGACGCTAGCGGGGGGTTCTCCTACGAGCAGTACTTC.

This clonotype occurred a few times. The chain has TRBV29-1 and TRBJ2-7; TRBD2 matches 10 bases. J was trimmed by 5 bases and V by 6 bases; bases with no gene match: 13. The germline V gene has CDR1 SQVTM and CDR2 ANQGSEA. The CDR3 totals 15 residues. Here the CDR3 DNA reads TGCAGCGTGGGGTGGGCGGTTGGACTAGCGGACGAGCAGTACTTC. Translation: CSVGWAVGLADEQYF.